The entry below gives a single T cell receptor (beta chain) sequence along with its context. The target antigen is unknown. The entry originates in a study of T-cell memory formation after mild COVID-19. Study background: TCR clusters mostly belonged to single donors.

Study-level points and caveats: Memory from before infection featured some responding clones, which suggests cross-reactive memory joined.

CDR3 length: 13 amino acids. J was trimmed by 15 bases and V by 1 base; bases with no gene match: 5. Per the germline V gene, CDR1 is SEHNR and CDR2 is FQNEAQ (reference sequence). One entry per CDR3 protein results from TCRdb running MiXCR on the 5' RACE reads. The table shows 250,000 to 300,000 distinct CDR3 sequences, with around 15% occurring only once. The source of this sequence is a man in his late teens or twenties who had mild COVID-19 (a few samples of this study predate the infection). Cell type and time point are not known. The chain combines TRBV7-9 with TRBJ2-1; 11 bases line up with TRBD2. Sequences were obtained from PBMCs or a T cell subset sorted from them (not recorded which). CDR3 nucleotide sequence: TGTGCCAGCAGCTTAGATTTAGCGGGAGGGGTGTTCTTC. The encoded protein is CASSLDLAGGVFF.